Shown below are 27 T cell receptor beta chains from a single sample sequenced in a study of CD8+CD57+ T cells in acquired aplastic anemia. Antigens for these TCRs are unknown. Before being chosen for sequencing, patients had shown CD8+CD57+ cell expansion by flow cytometry. Findings and limits, study-wide: CD8+CD57+ cells from patients were less diverse than total CD4+ and CD8+ pools.

CDR3 and TCR beta VDJ profiling relied on genomic DNA as the template. One entry per CDR3 protein, called by TCRdb with MiXCR from the reads. The sample lists about 21,000 distinct CDR3 sequences; roughly 40% were seen once. Sequencing input: CD8+CD57+ T cells sorted from PBMCs. As for subset: bead-enriched CD8+CD57+ effector memory T cells from SAA patients. These receptors were taken from a human donor with aplastic anemia.

V is TRBV6-4 and J is TRBJ2-7; TRBD2 aligns across 8 bases. Germline CDR1 MRHNA, CDR2 SNTAGT. V trimming: 7 bases; J trimming: 3 bases; junction bases outside the gene matches: 14. The CDR3 runs 16 residues. The CDR3 nucleotides are TGTGCCAGCAAACGGGAGGGGCAGGGAGGGGGCTACGAGCAGTACTTC. Amino acids: CASKREGQGGGYEQYF.

This clonotype was detected a few times. The CDR3 sequence: CASSSIAGGYNEQFF. The CDR3 nucleotides are TGTGCCAGCAGCTCTATAGCGGGGGGTTACAATGAGCAGTTCTTC. V gene TRBV7-8 combines with J gene TRBJ2-1; 10 bases fit TRBD2. This CDR3 is 15 amino acids long. Germline CDR1 is SGHVS and CDR2 is FQNEAQ. With V trimmed by 4 bases and J by 4 bases, 4 bases remained unmatched.

The CDR3 DNA reads TGTGCCGCGGGGGGGGTTAATTCACCCCTCCACTTT. This sequence encodes CAAGGVNSPLHF. The gene calls are TRBV5-8 and TRBJ1-6; a weak D match, TRBD1 (5 bases). Germline lookup yields CDR1 SGHTS and CDR2 YDEGEE. This CDR3 is 12 amino acids long. V lost 10 bases, J lost 6 bases, and 11 bases lay in between.

In its sample, this clonotype was seen a few times. The chain employs TRBV24-1 and TRBJ2-7, with a possible D match to TRBD1 (5 bases). The CDR3 runs to 16 residues. Germline CDR1 and CDR2: KGHDR and SFDVKD. V shed 3 bases and J shed 2 bases, with 16 bases lying between them. The chain's CDR3 is CATSDPIQGSPYEQYV. CDR3 in DNA: TGTGCCACCAGTGATCCGATTCAGGGATCCCCCTACGAGCAGTACGTC.

The chain carries TRBV4-2 and TRBJ2-6; D call uncertain. CDR1 is LGHNA, CDR2 YNFKEQ, per germline. The V gene lost 1 base and the J gene lost 14 bases, with 0 bases spanning the gap. This CDR3 comprises 9 residues. The CDR3 DNA reads TGTGCCAGCAGCCAAGTCCTGACTTTC. Amino acid sequence: CASSQVLTF.

This clonotype came up a few times. The rearrangement joins TRBV6-1 to TRBJ2-5; 8 nucleotides line up with TRBD1. V was clipped by 6 bases and J by 5 bases; unmatched bases: 11. The CDR3 length is 15 residues. From germline, CDR1 is MNHNS and CDR2 SASEGT. CDR3 nucleotides: TGTGCCAGCAGGGGTTTAGGACAGGGATTCGAGACCCAGTACTTC. This gives the protein CASRGLGQGFETQYF.

The V and J genes are TRBV20-1 and TRBJ2-5; 11 positions agree with TRBD2. The V gene end was trimmed by 6 bases and the J gene end by 2 bases; junction bases not matched to a gene: 14. CDR3 size: 17 residues. Per the germline V gene, CDR1 is DFQATT and CDR2 is SNEGSKA (reference sequence). The CDR3 is CSAETSGITFHQETQYF. CDR3 in DNA: TGCAGTGCCGAGACTAGCGGGATCACTTTTCATCAAGAGACCCAGTACTTC.

Note on this clonotype: At one of its ends the junction is not consistent with the germline gene, which may arise from a read error. The chain joins TRBV5-6 to TRBJ2-1; D is ambiguous. Germline CDR1 SGHDT, CDR2 YYEEEE. The CDR3 consists of 8 residues. The CDR3 DNA is TGTGCCAGCAATGAGAAGTTCTTC. Its protein is CASNEKFF. The whole variable domain, remainder taken from reference TRBV5-6 and TRBJ2-1, is DAGVTQSPTHLIKTRGQQVTLRCSPKSGHDTVSWYQQALGQGPQFIFQYYEEEERQRGNFPDRFSGHQFPNYSSELNVNALLLGDSALYLCASNEKFFGPGTRLTVL.

This clonotype showed up many times. A much larger clone lies a single base off, so this may be a read error. This chain connects TRBV4-2 to TRBJ1-2; D unresolved. Germline-derived CDR1 and CDR2 are LGHNA and YNFKEQ. The CDR3 has 16 residues. The CDR3 DNA sequence: TGTGCCAGCAGCCAAGTCCGGGCAGCTTCCTCCTATGGCTACATCTTC. Amino acids: CASSQVRAASSYGYIF.

This clonotype was detected only a few times. The CDR3 sequence is CASSLGEVAFF. The CDR3 DNA reads TGTGCCAGCAGCTTAGGCGAGGTGGCTTTCTTT. The rearrangement uses TRBV11-3 and TRBJ1-1; D is ambiguous. Germline V CDR1 and CDR2: SGHNT, YENEEA. The germline V and J ends were trimmed by 1 base and 11 bases, with 8 bases remaining between them. This CDR3 has 11 residues.

Turning to this clonotype: Compared with germline, one end of the junction differs, possibly owing to a read error. The CDR3, as DNA: TGTGCCAGCAGCTTAAGGAGGGGGGGCTGGGGCACAGATACGCGGTATTTT. It yields the protein CASSLRRGGWGTDTRYF. V usage is TRBV11-2 and J usage is TRBJ2-3; a weak D match, TRBD2 (7 bases). In germline, CDR1 is SGHAT, CDR2 FQNNGV. The CDR3 totals 17 residues.

The rearrangement uses TRBV20-1 and TRBJ2-7; TRBD2 aligns across 8 bases. CDR1 DFQATT and CDR2 SNEGSKA come from the germline V gene (reference sequence). The V gene end was trimmed by 8 bases and the J gene end by 3 bases; junction bases not matched to a gene: 3. This CDR3 is built from 11 residues. The DNA for the CDR3 is TGCAGTTTAGGGACTAGCTACGAGCAGTACTTC. Protein product: CSLGTSYEQYF.

The chain joins TRBV24-1 to TRBJ2-1; 12 positions agree with TRBD2. CDR3 length: 17 residues. Germline assignment: CDR1 KGHDR and CDR2 SFDVKD. The V segment lost 4 bases and the J segment 7 bases; nucleotides outside the gene matches: 10. The CDR3 protein is CATSDWGLAGEGNEQFF. The DNA for the CDR3 is TGTGCCACCAGTGACTGGGGACTAGCGGGTGAAGGAAATGAGCAGTTCTTC.

In its sample, this clonotype was seen a few times. V usage is TRBV7-9 and J usage is TRBJ2-1, with 12 bases aligning to TRBD2. From germline, CDR1 is SEHNR and CDR2 FQNEAQ (reference sequence). The CDR3 extends over 15 amino acids. V lost 8 bases and J lost 9; bases outside the gene matches: 11. CDR3 region: CASGRLASGRAEQFF. The CDR3 DNA is TGTGCCAGCGGACGGTTGGCTAGCGGGAGGGCTGAGCAGTTCTTC.

The rearrangement joins TRBV14 to TRBJ1-1; D might be TRBD1 (5 bases). This CDR3 comprises 13 residues. V gave up 3 bases and J gave up 3 bases, with 8 bases separating them. Germline CDR1 SGHDN, CDR2 FVKESK. In DNA, the CDR3 is TGTGCCAGCAGCCACGGGGGGTACACTGAAGCTTTCTTT. It yields the protein CASSHGGYTEAFF.

The chain carries TRBV6-6 and TRBJ2-3; 10 positions agree with TRBD1. The CDR3 has 18 amino acids. Germline CDR1 MNHNY, CDR2 SVGAGI (reference sequence). V trimming: 5 bases; J trimming: 1 base; junction bases outside the gene matches: 12. The CDR3 is CASSEEGTGVFGTDTQYF. Here the CDR3 DNA reads TGTGCCAGCAGTGAAGAGGGGACAGGGGTTTTTGGCACAGATACGCAGTATTTT.

The gene calls are TRBV28 and TRBJ2-3; D gene uncertain. The CDR3 covers 16 residues. The V end lost 2 bases, the J end lost 2 bases, and 14 bases lay between the germline ends. Per germline, CDR1 MDHEN and CDR2 SYDVKM. Written as DNA, the CDR3 is TGTGCCAGCAGTTTAAGTGGGAAAGGTATCACAGATACGCAGTATTTT. Translated: CASSLSGKGITDTQYF.

The rearrangement joins TRBV24-1 to TRBJ2-7, with D unclear. The CDR3 totals 12 residues. From germline, CDR1 is KGHDR and CDR2 SFDVKD. V was pared by 11 bases and J by 4 bases, with 14 bases between. CDR3 amino acids: CASSSGQYEQYF. CDR3 nucleotides: TGTGCCAGCAGCTCCGGCCAATACGAGCAGTACTTC.

As to this clonotype: The conserved closing phenylalanine or tryptophan is absent in this CDR3, likely reflecting a read error. This chain joins TRBV5-1 and TRBJ2-7; D may be TRBD2 (5 bases). The germline V gene encodes CDR1 SGHRS and CDR2 YFSETQ. The CDR3 is 14 residues long. In DNA, the CDR3 is TGTGCCAGCAGCCCCTGGACTGAGTTCTACGAGCAGTACTCC. This translates into CASSPWTEFYEQYS.

This clonotype has a handful of counts. The V gene is TRBV5-1, the J gene TRBJ2-7; 9 nucleotides align to TRBD1. With 2 bases clipped from V and 4 bases from J, the junction kept 7 bases outside the gene matches. The CDR3 is made up of 15 amino acids. Per the germline V gene, CDR1 is SGHRS and CDR2 is YFSETQ. The CDR3 reads CASSFKGQGLYEQYF. CDR3 nucleotide sequence: TGCGCCAGCAGCTTTAAGGGACAGGGTTTATACGAGCAGTACTTC.

V and J are TRBV2 and TRBJ1-6, with 7 bases identical to TRBD1. Unmatched junction bases numbered 4, after V lost 6 bases and J lost 2 bases. This CDR3 contains 15 residues. Germline V gene data show CDR1 as SNHLY and CDR2 as FYNNEI. CDR3 in DNA: TGTGCCAGCAGGCTGGGACAGCCCTATAATTCACCCCTCCACTTT. It codes for CASRLGQPYNSPLHF.

The V call is TRBV5-1, the J call TRBJ1-6; 7 positions match TRBD1. Germline values: CDR1 SGHRS, CDR2 YFSETQ. J lost 10 bases, V lost 5 bases, and 3 bases had no gene match. This CDR3 spans 12 amino acids. The CDR3 region is CASRTGVSPLHF. CDR3 DNA: TGCGCCAGCAGAACAGGGGTCTCACCCCTCCACTTT.

This clonotype was detected a few times. The chain uses TRBV2 and TRBJ2-3; 16 bases match TRBD2. Germline assignment: CDR1 SNHLY and CDR2 FYNNEI. The CDR3 contains 24 residues. The V segment lost 6 bases and the J segment 1 base; nucleotides outside the gene matches: 25. CDR3 protein: CASRAPSGGLAGGPFVPRTDTQYF. Written as DNA, the CDR3 is TGTGCCAGCAGAGCTCCGAGCGGGGGACTAGCGGGAGGGCCCTTCGTTCCCCGCACAGATACGCAGTATTTT.

V gene TRBV5-5 combines with J gene TRBJ1-2; TRBD1 aligns across 7 bases. V gave up 4 bases and J gave up 8 bases; unmatched junction bases: 8. Germline CDR1 reads SGHKS; CDR2 reads YYEKEE (reference sequence). The CDR3 is 13 amino acids. CDR3 DNA sequence: TGTGCCAGCAGCGCGACAGGGCAAGAGGGCTACACCTTC. It specifies CASSATGQEGYTF.

This clonotype was picked up a small number of times. The chain links TRBV20-1 to TRBJ2-1, with D maybe TRBD2 (6 bases). The V end was cut by 6 bases, the J end by 0 bases, with 15 bases between. Germline CDR1 reads DFQATT; CDR2 reads SNEGSKA (reference sequence). This CDR3 spans 15 amino acids. In DNA form, the CDR3 reads TGCAGTGCCGCGAAGGCGGGGAGCTCCTACAATGAGCAGTTCTTC. It encodes CSAAKAGSSYNEQFF.

Ten or more counts support this clonotype. The rearrangement uses TRBV6-4 and TRBJ2-1, with 8 bases fitting TRBD1. The trim removed 6 bases at V and 7 bases at J, leaving 11 bases unmatched. The CDR3 spans 15 residues. Germline V gene lookup returns CDR1 MRHNA and CDR2 SNTAGT. In DNA, the CDR3 is TGTGCCAGCAGCGCCGCTCCGACAGGGGAGAATGAGCAGTTCTTC. This sequence encodes CASSAAPTGENEQFF.

This clonotype was observed at least ten times. The V gene is TRBV20-1, the J gene TRBJ2-3, with D unclear. CDR3 length: 10 amino acids. Germline CDR1 DFQATT, CDR2 SNEGSKA (reference sequence). V dropped 6 bases and J dropped 5 bases, with 6 bases sitting between them. CDR3 coding DNA: TGCAGTGCGCCAGGAGATACGCAGTATTTT. Translation gives CSAPGDTQYF.